This TCR beta chain derives from a study of T-cell memory formation after mild COVID-19. Study overall: TCR clusters mostly belonged to single donors.

TCR alpha and TCR beta cDNA libraries carrying sample barcodes and UMIs were produced by 5'RACE using constant-segment primers. From the 5' RACE reads, TCRdb called clonotypes with MiXCR, one entry per CDR3 protein. The sample shows about 500,000 distinct CDR3 sequences, around 20% of them seen only once. CDR3 length: 15 amino acids. Trimming cost V 0 bases and J 4 bases, with 14 bases left between them. Germline CDR1 reads SGHRS; CDR2 reads YFSETQ. The TCR sequence derives from an adult woman who had mild COVID-19 (a few samples of this study predate the infection). Cell type and time point are not known. The sequenced sample consisted of PBMCs or a T cell subset sorted from them (not recorded which). This chain connects TRBV5-1 to TRBJ2-7; D is uncertain. CDR3 region: CASSLELGYGYEQYF. In DNA, the CDR3 is TGCGCCAGCAGCTTGGAACTCGGCTACGGTTACGAGCAGTACTTC.